The subject of this entry is one T cell receptor beta chain. Its antigen remains unidentified. The input lacks base qualities; no much larger clone sits a single base away. The entry originates in a study of technical replicates of blood from several donors (dated by TCRdb to 2016 to 2017). The receptor library was made with the immunoSEQ multiplex PCR assay. TCRdb took this table from immuneACCESS and kept in-frame rearrangements with V and J called. Such tables lack part of the clones; where checked against another copy, unresolved V genes explain under half of the gap, and the rest is unexplained. The sample yields approximately 87,000 clones; 94% were counted once. Under 0.3% of the sample rests with the top ten. Relative to germline, V is missing 1 base and J is missing 5 bases, with 5 bases of the junction outside any gene match. The CDR3, from cysteine to phenylalanine, totals 15 residues. Only the CDR3 region is kept as DNA, spanning 45 bases read in frame from base 1. Based on the germline V gene, the CDR1 and CDR2 sequences are ENHRY and SYGVKD.

The receptor chain draws on TRBV10-3 and TRBJ2-7; 10 nucleotides in the junction match TRBD1. The source of this sequence is a human donor in good health. Sequences were obtained from T cells isolated from PBMCs. The bases are TGTGCCATCAGTGAGTTGGGACAGGGGTACAACGAGCAGTACTTC. This gives the protein CAISELGQGYNEQYF.